These 18 T cell receptor beta chains came from one sample sequenced in a study of OX40 agonist ivuxolimab in advanced cancers. Using immunoSEQ multiplex PCR, the repertoire was profiled, and TCRdb retains in-frame clones only, with some absent. The sample lists roughly 100,000 clones, 86% occurring once. This specimen consisted of CD4+ or CD8+ T cells sorted from blood, obtained in a trial of the OX40 agonist ivuxolimab. The receptors were gathered from an adult with an advanced solid tumor such as melanoma, head and neck, liver or kidney cancer.

The V gene is TRBV19, the J gene TRBJ2-7, with 8 positions matching TRBD1. V lost 10 bases to trimming and J lost 3 bases; unmatched junction nucleotides: 5. This CDR3 has 12 residues. Germline V gives CDR1 LNHDA, CDR2 SQIVND (reference sequence). This CDR3 reads CATGDRRYEQYF. CDR3 coding DNA: TGTGCCACAGGGGACAGGCGCTACGAGCAGTACTTC.

The chain recombines TRBV6-1 with TRBJ2-5, with no clear D. Trimming removed 8 bases from V and 0 bases from J, with 10 bases in between. Germline V gives CDR1 MNHNS, CDR2 SASEGT. This CDR3 has 13 residues. Written as DNA, the CDR3 is TGTGCCAGCTTTGGGGTCTACCAAGAGACCCAGTACTTC. It specifies CASFGVYQETQYF.

The rearrangement uses TRBV19 and TRBJ2-7, with TRBD2 identical over 13 bases. CDR3 length: 15 amino acids. CDR1 is LNHDA, CDR2 SQIVND, per germline (reference sequence). Trimming took 6 bases from V and 5 from J; bases not matched to a gene: 7. In DNA form, the CDR3 reads TGTGCCAGTAGGAAACTAGCGGGAGGGCCCCACGAGCAGTACTTC. Protein: CASRKLAGGPHEQYF. Full variable domain (missing parts from reference TRBV19 and TRBJ2-7): DGGITQSPKYLFRKEGQNVTLSCEQNLNHDAMYWYRQDPGQGLRLIYYSQIVNDFQKGDIAEGYSVSREKKESFPLTVTSAQKNPTAFYLCASRKLAGGPHEQYFGPGTRLTVT.

This chain joins TRBV7-8 and TRBJ1-2; TRBD1 is a possible D gene (5 bases). Germline V gene lookup returns CDR1 SGHVS and CDR2 FQNEAQ. The CDR3 is made up of 15 amino acids. Between the trimmed V and J ends, which lost 4 bases and 5 bases, there was a span of 17 bases. For the CDR3, the DNA is TGTGCCAGCAGCTCCCCCCATCTCGCAGGGTATGGCTACACCTTC. This translates into CASSSPHLAGYGYTF.

DNA for the CDR3: TGCGCCAGCAGACAGGGGACAGGAGCTAACTATGGCTACACCTTC. Encoded protein: CASRQGTGANYGYTF. This chain joins TRBV5-1 and TRBJ1-2; 8 positions match TRBD1. This CDR3 contains 15 residues. V was pared by 5 bases and J by 0 bases, with 6 bases of the junction left unmatched. The germline V gene encodes CDR1 SGHRS and CDR2 YFSETQ.

This clone was observed once. The genes are TRBV7-2 and TRBJ2-7; 8 nucleotides match TRBD2. The junction had 10 bases not matched to a gene; V was cut back by 2 bases and J by 7 bases. The CDR3 loop spans 15 amino acids. Germline CDR1 is SGHTA and CDR2 is FQGNSA. The CDR3 region has the DNA TGTGCCAGCAGCTTAAGGCGGGAGGTAGGCCGGGAGCAGTACTTC. It yields the protein CASSLRREVGREQYF.

The V gene is TRBV11-2, the J gene TRBJ1-2; 8 bases are shared with TRBD1. The CDR3 spans 18 residues. Per the germline V gene, CDR1 is SGHAT and CDR2 is FQNNGV. Trimming cost V 1 base and J 8 bases; bases outside gene matches: 18. The CDR3 DNA reads as TGTGCCAGCAGCTTAGCCGCGTCGACAGGGGCGAATTTGCAGGGCTACACCTTC. Translating it yields CASSLAASTGANLQGYTF.

The chain joins TRBV5-1 to TRBJ1-1, with 7 bases fitting TRBD1. This CDR3 is built from 14 residues. Germline V gene lookup returns CDR1 SGHRS and CDR2 YFSETQ. Trimming removed 5 bases from V and 5 bases from J; junction bases left unmatched: 9. CDR3 loop: CASRLTGVGTEAFF. DNA of the CDR3: TGCGCCAGCAGGCTTACAGGGGTAGGGACTGAAGCTTTCTTT.

The rearrangement joins TRBV29-1 to TRBJ2-7, with a possible D match to TRBD1 (5 bases). This CDR3 has 13 amino acids. The V end lost 6 bases, the J end lost 2 bases, and 14 bases lay between the germline ends. The germline V gene encodes CDR1 SQVTM and CDR2 ANQGSEA. CDR3 DNA: TGCAGCGTAGGGGCTGGACGGACCTACGAGCAGTACTTC. Translation: CSVGAGRTYEQYF.

The rearrangement uses TRBV6-6 and TRBJ1-1, with a possible D match to TRBD1 (6 bases). V dropped 6 bases and J dropped 4 bases, with 9 bases sitting between them. Germline V gene lookup returns CDR1 MNHNY and CDR2 SVGAGI (reference sequence). The CDR3 sequence is 12 residues long. The CDR3 is CASRRGATEAFF. CDR3 coding DNA: TGTGCCAGCAGGCGGGGGGCCACTGAAGCTTTCTTT.

The gene calls are TRBV19 and TRBJ2-2; TRBD2 matches at 14 bases. V dropped 8 bases and J dropped 4; count of bases not matched to a gene: 15. The CDR3 runs 19 residues. CDR1 is LNHDA and CDR2 is SQIVND in the germline V gene (reference sequence). Here the CDR3 reads CASEGARLAGGPGTGELFF. The DNA for the CDR3 is TGTGCCAGTGAAGGGGCCAGACTAGCGGGAGGGCCGGGCACCGGGGAGCTGTTTTTT.

The rearrangement links TRBV10-3 to TRBJ2-3; 12 bases are a match to TRBD2. V was pared by 7 bases and J by 6 bases, with 8 bases of the junction left unmatched. The germline gives CDR1 ENHRY, CDR2 SYGVKD. The CDR3 covers 15 residues. CDR3 sequence (DNA): TGTGCCATCACTCTCGGACTAGCGGGAAGGGATACGCAGTATTTT. As protein: CAITLGLAGRDTQYF.

The chain joins TRBV6-5 to TRBJ1-4; weak D call: TRBD1 (6 bases). Per the germline V gene, CDR1 is MNHEY and CDR2 is SVGAGI. Trimming removed 0 bases at V and 7 bases at J, with 12 bases between. This CDR3 comprises 15 residues. The CDR3 here is CASSYSTGAGEKLFF. The CDR3 nucleotides are TGTGCCAGCAGTTACTCGACGGGGGCAGGTGAAAAACTGTTTTTT.

The rearrangement uses TRBV6-1 and TRBJ1-1, with 7 bases aligning to TRBD1. The germline V gene encodes CDR1 MNHNS and CDR2 SASEGT. CDR3 length: 15 amino acids. V trimming: 6 bases; J trimming: 2 bases; junction bases outside the gene matches: 9. The CDR3 sequence: CASRGQRKVNTEAFF. DNA of the CDR3: TGTGCCAGCAGGGGACAGCGAAAGGTTAACACTGAAGCTTTCTTT.

This clone showed up just once. The rearrangement uses TRBV5-1 and TRBJ2-2; D uncertain. Germline V gene lookup returns CDR1 SGHRS and CDR2 YFSETQ. Trimming took 2 bases from V and 1 from J, leaving 12 bases between them. The CDR3 has 16 residues. The CDR3: CASSFSLSRNTGELFF. CDR3 sequence (DNA): TGCGCCAGCAGCTTTTCCCTATCTAGGAACACCGGGGAGCTGTTTTTT.

The V call is TRBV6-6, the J call TRBJ2-5; TRBD2 agrees at 9 bases. CDR1 is MNHNY, CDR2 SVGAGI, per germline (reference sequence). The CDR3 has 16 residues. With 6 bases clipped from V and 2 bases from J, the junction kept 10 bases outside the gene matches. Here the CDR3 reads CASRRLRTSEQETQYF. In nucleotides, the CDR3 is TGTGCCAGCAGGCGACTGCGGACTAGCGAGCAAGAGACCCAGTACTTC.

J is TRBJ1-5 and V is TRBV7-2; 11 positions agree with TRBD1. The CDR3 sequence is 16 residues long. Per the germline V gene, CDR1 is SGHTA and CDR2 is FQGNSA. Trimming removed 3 bases from V and 5 bases from J; junction bases left unmatched: 6. The CDR3 loop is CASSFRTGGMDQPQHF. CDR3 nucleotides: TGTGCCAGCAGCTTCCGGACAGGGGGCATGGATCAGCCCCAGCATTTT.

V is TRBV5-1 and J is TRBJ2-3; D gene ambiguous. V was cut by 0 bases and J by 1 base, with 3 bases left in between. Germline CDR1 reads SGHRS; CDR2 reads YFSETQ. The CDR3 length is 13 residues. DNA for the CDR3: TGCGCCAGCAGCTTGGAACGCACAGATACGCAGTATTTT. Encoded protein: CASSLERTDTQYF.